The next 27 T cell receptor beta chains were all read from a single sample in a study of tumor-infiltrating lymphocytes in primary liver carcinoma. TCR beta cDNA came from roughly 0.45 ug total RNA, primed with a constant-region primer. Libraries covering TCR beta were generated through three nested multiplex PCR rounds (using a slightly modified ARM-PCR). Two initial PCR rounds of about 11 cycles each paired TRBV1-TRBV30 forward primers with a C-beta reverse primer. One entry per CDR3 protein results from TCRdb running MiXCR on the multiplex PCR reads. The sample has almost 200,000 distinct CDR3 sequences, roughly two thirds seen once. Unsorted whole blood supplied the blood RNA, and germline DNA was isolated too. Sequenced: peripheral blood. These receptors were collected from a woman aged 60-75 years with primary liver carcinoma and hepatitis B virus infection.

In regard to this clonotype: The junction does not match germline at one end; this may be a read error. V is TRBV6-2 or TRBV6-3 and J is TRBJ2-3; 11 bases map to TRBD2. The CDR3 has 17 residues. Germline V gene data show CDR1 as MNHEY and CDR2 as SVGEGT. CDR3 protein: CASSTTQLAGAADTQYF. The CDR3 coding sequence is TGTGCTAGCAGTACGACTCAACTAGCGGGAGCCGCAGATACGCAGTATTTT.

Regarding this clonotype: No conserved phenylalanine or tryptophan is present at the end of the CDR3, so a read error is the likely explanation. The chain couples TRBV11-2 to TRBJ1-2, with D tentatively TRBD1 (6 bases). The CDR3 is 14 residues long. Germline V CDR1 and CDR2: SGHAT, FQNNGV. V lost 5 bases to trimming and J lost 6 bases, with 16 bases between them. CDR3 bases: TGTGCCAGCAGCCTACTTACAGGGAGTCATGGCTACACCCTC. Its translation is CASSLLTGSHGYTL.

This clonotype was counted at least ten times. This sequence joins TRBV5-4 and TRBJ2-7, with no clear D. V lost 5 bases and J lost 1, with 10 bases in between. The CDR3 runs 13 residues. From germline, CDR1 is SGHNT and CDR2 YYREEE (reference sequence). The CDR3 DNA reads TGTGCCAGCAGTCGACTCGGTTCCTACGAGCAGTACTTC. Translation gives CASSRLGSYEQYF.

Details on this clonotype: One end of the junction varies from germline; a read error may be responsible. The rearrangement uses TRBV5-5 and TRBJ2-7; TRBD2 is a possible D gene (5 bases). The length of the CDR3 is 16 residues. CDR1 and CDR2 from the germline V gene are SGHKS and YYEKEE (reference sequence). DNA for the CDR3: TGTGCCAGCAGCTCCGGCCCCGGAGGAGGAACCTACGAGCAGCACTTC. Residues: CASSSGPGGGTYEQHF.

As for this clonotype: Since no conserved phenylalanine or tryptophan closes the CDR3, a read error is the likely cause. The CDR3 loop reads CASSQERGPSYEQYS. The CDR3 nucleotides read TGCGCCAGCAGCCAAGAAAGGGGACCCTCCTACGAGCAGTACTCC. The V and J genes are TRBV4-1 and TRBJ2-7; D may be TRBD1 or TRBD2 (5 bases each). Trimming took 0 bases from V and 0 from J, leaving 9 bases between them. CDR1 is MGHRA, CDR2 YSYEKL, per germline. The CDR3 runs to 15 residues.

The sample holds many counts of this clonotype. This chain joins TRBV7-9 and TRBJ2-7; 7 nucleotides match TRBD2. The germline CDR1 and CDR2 sequences are SEHNR and FQNEAQ (reference sequence). V shed 1 base and J 6 bases; nucleotides not matched to a gene: 6. The CDR3 consists of 14 residues. The CDR3 DNA reads as TGTGCCAGCAGCTTAGTAGCGGGTGCCCTCGAGCAGTACTTC. It yields the protein CASSLVAGALEQYF. The variable domain in full, with the rest retrieved from reference TRBV7-9 and TRBJ2-7, is DTGVSQNPRHKITKRGQNVTFRCDPISEHNRLYWYRQTLGQGPEFLTYFQNEAQLEKSRLLSDRFSAERPKGSFSTLEIQRTEQGDSAMYLCASSLVAGALEQYFGPGTRLTVT.

Details on this clonotype: A single base separates this from a much larger clone, so it may be a read error. This chain connects TRBV6-1 to TRBJ2-7, with 8 bases matching TRBD2. Trimming at V came to 6 bases and at J to 2 bases, leaving 18 bases not matched to a gene. CDR1 is MNHNS, CDR2 SASEGT, per germline. The length of the CDR3 is 18 residues. The CDR3 region is CASRTEVTSGGSTYEQYF. The CDR3 bases are TGTGCCAGCAGGACAGAAGTAACTAGCGGAGGGAGCACCTACGAGCAGTACTTC.

CDR3 sequence reads: CASSYSYWAGYTF. In DNA form, the CDR3 reads TGTGCCAGCAGTTACTCGTATTGGGCCGGCTACACCTTC. The chain couples TRBV6-5 to TRBJ1-2; D gene unclear. CDR3 length: 13 residues. V dropped 0 bases and J dropped 8 bases, with 10 bases sitting between them. Germline CDR1 MNHEY, CDR2 SVGAGI.

The genes are TRBV28 and TRBJ1-5, with a tentative D call TRBD1 (6 bases). Germline assignment: CDR1 MDHEN and CDR2 SYDVKM. This CDR3 is 16 amino acids long. V lost 8 bases and J lost 4, with 21 bases in between. The chain's CDR3 is CASRTRVGGLNQPQHF. The DNA of the CDR3 is TGTGCCAGCCGGACGAGGGTGGGGGGCCTAAATCAGCCCCAGCATTTT. The whole variable domain, remainder taken from reference TRBV28 and TRBJ1-5, is DVKVTQSSRYLVKRTGEKVFLECVQDMDHENMFWYRQDPGLGLRLIYFSYDVKMKEKGDIPEGYSVSREKKERFSLILESASTNQTSMYLCASRTRVGGLNQPQHFGDGTRLSIL.

A note on this clonotype: A single base separates this from a much larger clone, so it may be a read error. Because the CDR3 is missing its conserved closing phenylalanine or tryptophan, this is likely a read error. The CDR3 loop is CASSQGSNEQFL. As DNA, the CDR3 is TGCGCCAGCAGCCAAGGAAGCAATGAGCAGTTCTTA. This chain links TRBV4-1 with TRBJ2-1; D not resolved. V gave up 1 base and J gave up 6 bases, with 4 bases separating them. The CDR3 runs 12 residues. CDR1 MGHRA and CDR2 YSYEKL come from the germline V gene.

With regard to this clonotype: A junction boundary mismatches the germline segment, possibly from a read error. V gene TRBV4-1 combines with J gene TRBJ2-7; no firm D call. Germline values: CDR1 MGHRA, CDR2 YSYEKL. The CDR3 covers 13 residues. In DNA, the CDR3 is TGTGCCAGCAGCCAATCCCAGTACTGCGAGCAGTACTTC. Amino acid sequence: CASSQSQYCEQYF.

Concerning this clonotype itself: An end of the junction does not agree with germline; a read error may underlie this. The chain is built from TRBV4-2 and TRBJ2-1, with 7 bases lining up with TRBD1. Germline CDR1 LGHNA, CDR2 YNFKEQ. The CDR3 runs to 13 residues. The CDR3, as DNA: TGTGCCAGCAGCCAAGATCGTTTGACAGGGATGCTCTTC. Translating gives CASSQDRLTGMLF.

This chain uses TRBV11-3 with TRBJ2-1; 11 positions match TRBD2. The trim removed 1 base at V and 16 bases at J, leaving 12 bases unmatched. CDR1 and CDR2 from the germline V gene are SGHNT and YENEEA. The CDR3 extends over 15 amino acids. In DNA form, the CDR3 reads TGTGCCAGCAGCTTAGGTGGCCTACTAGCGGGGGAGTGTTTCTTC. Residues: CASSLGGLLAGECFF.

With respect to this clonotype: It may be a read error: a sequence one base away is much more abundant. This sequence joins TRBV12-3 or TRBV12-4 and TRBJ1-1; D may be TRBD1 (6 bases). V was clipped by 6 bases and J by 9 bases, with 17 bases between them. The CDR3 has 13 residues. This CDR3 reads CASSGGRRTQAFF. CDR3 nucleotides: TGTGCCAGCAGCGGGGGGCGCAGGACTCAAGCTTTCTTT.

For this clonotype: This may be a read error: a much more frequent sequence differs by one nucleotide. Here the CDR3 DNA reads TGTGCCAGCAGCTTAGCGATAGCGGGAGCTTCATTGGATACGCAGTATTTT. Amino acids: CASSLAIAGASLDTQYF. The chain joins TRBV11-2 to TRBJ2-3; TRBD2 matches at 9 bases. The CDR3 extends over 17 amino acids. J lost 6 bases, V lost 1 base, and 11 bases had no gene match. Germline lookup yields CDR1 SGHAT and CDR2 FQNNGV.

Remarks on this clonotype: At one end the junction does not follow the germline gene, possibly because of a read error. V is TRBV11-2 and J is TRBJ2-3; TRBD1 matches 8 bases. CDR3 length: 17 amino acids. Germline values: CDR1 SGHAT, CDR2 FQNNGV. CDR3 coding DNA: TGTGCCAGCAGCTTAGGGAGGCAGGGGGCCGCCACAGATACGCGGTATTTT. This translates into CASSLGRQGAATDTRYF.

On this clonotype: Possible read error: a much larger clone is one base away. The V call is TRBV6-5, the J call TRBJ1-4; 9 bases align to TRBD1. CDR1 is MNHEY and CDR2 is SVGAGI in the germline V gene. CDR3 size: 15 residues. As DNA, the CDR3 is TGTGCCGGCAGTTATGCCGGGACAGGGCCTGAAAAACTGTTTTTT. Translating gives CAGSYAGTGPEKLFF.

The chain couples TRBV6-6 to TRBJ2-1; D might be TRBD1 (6 bases). The germline V gene encodes CDR1 MNHNY and CDR2 SVGAGI (reference sequence). The CDR3 sequence is 15 residues long. The DNA for the CDR3 is TGTGCTATCTCAAAAACTAGGGGGACCTACAATGAGCAGTTCTTC. Protein product: CAISKTRGTYNEQFF.

Concerning this clonotype itself: This may stem from a read error, because a much larger clone lies one nucleotide away. The rearrangement uses TRBV6-5 and TRBJ2-2; D possibly uses TRBD1 or TRBD2 (5 bases each). The CDR3 sequence is 15 residues long. CDR1 is MNHEY and CDR2 is SVGAGI in the germline V gene. In DNA form, the CDR3 reads TGTGCCAGCAGTAAGGGACGCCTAGACACCGGGGAGCTGCTTTTT. Its protein is CASSKGRLDTGELLF.

Of note for this clonotype: This sequence may be a read error, since a much larger clone differs from it by one base. V is TRBV6-6 and J is TRBJ2-5; TRBD2 is a possible D gene (7 bases). CDR3 size: 12 residues. CDR1 and CDR2 (germline): MNHNY, SVGAGI (reference sequence). The CDR3, as DNA: TGTGCCAGCAGTCAGGGGCGGGAGACCAAGTACTTC. This encodes CASSQGRETKYF.

Regarding this clonotype: One end of the junction is discordant with germline, which a read error may explain. The CDR3 protein is CASNQGGRSSYERYF. Here the CDR3 DNA reads TGCGCCAGCAACCAAGGAGGCAGGAGCTCCTACGAGCGGTACTTC. The J gene is TRBJ2-7, the V gene TRBV4-1, with D perhaps TRBD2 (5 bases). Germline assignment: CDR1 MGHRA and CDR2 YSYEKL. The CDR3 length is 15 residues.

In regard to this clonotype: A junction end diverges from the germline sequence, so it may reflect a read error. The gene calls are TRBV11-3 and TRBJ2-1; a possible D gene is TRBD2 (5 bases). The CDR3 has 23 residues. CDR1 and CDR2 from the germline V gene are SGHNT and YENEEA. CDR3 loop: CASSLVPNLAASRSLNSYNEQFF. In DNA form, the CDR3 reads TGTGCAAGCAGCTTAGTCCCCAACCTTGCGGCTAGCAGGAGTTTGAACTCCTACAATGAGCAGTTCTTC. The whole variable domain, filled in from reference TRBV11-3 and TRBJ2-1, reads EAGVVQSPRYKIIEKKQPVAFWCNPISGHNTLYWYLQNLGQGPELLIRYENEEAVDDSQLPKDRFSAERLKGVDSTLKIQPAELGDSAVYLCASSLVPNLAASRSLNSYNEQFFGPGTRLTVL.

This chain links TRBV30 with TRBJ1-1; perhaps TRBD1 as D (5 bases). The CDR3 is 13 residues long. CDR1 is GTSNPN, CDR2 SVGIG, per germline (reference sequence). The V and J ends lost 5 bases and 2 bases respectively, with 12 bases between them. CDR3 coding DNA: TGTGCCTGGCGGCAGACAGCAAACACTGAAGCTTTCTTT. Its translation: CAWRQTANTEAFF.

This clonotype was observed many times. V is TRBV12-3 or TRBV12-4 and J is TRBJ1-2; D possibly corresponds to TRBD1 (5 bases). With 0 bases removed from V and 2 bases from J, the gap between germline ends came to 13 bases. The CDR3 is made up of 16 amino acids. The chain's CDR3 is CASSLAQGGVNYGYTF. The DNA of the CDR3 is TGTGCCAGCAGTTTAGCGCAGGGAGGGGTAAACTATGGCTACACCTTC.

This clonotype has just one count. The junction shows a germline mismatch at one end, possibly a read error. V is TRBV5-1 and J is TRBJ2-1; TRBD2 might be the D (5 bases). The CDR3 consists of 16 residues. CDR1 and CDR2 (germline): SGHRS, YFSETQ. CDR3 sequence (DNA): TGCACCAGCAGCTTATCTCGGCGGGTTTCCTACAATGAGCAGTTCTTC. It codes for CTSSLSRRVSYNEQFF.

The table lists this clonotype with a few counts. V gene TRBV5-5 combines with J gene TRBJ2-7, with 10 bases matching TRBD1. Per the germline V gene, CDR1 is SGHKS and CDR2 is YYEKEE (reference sequence). The CDR3 covers 15 residues. The V segment lost 2 bases and the J segment 5 bases; nucleotides outside the gene matches: 7. The CDR3 sequence is CASSLEGTGVHEQYF. CDR3 DNA: TGTGCCAGCAGCTTAGAGGGGACAGGGGTCCACGAGCAGTACTTC.

This clonotype was seen many times. The V gene is TRBV29-1, the J gene TRBJ2-7, with 12 nucleotides matching TRBD2. Germline V lookup: CDR1 SQVTM, CDR2 ANQGSEA. The CDR3 is made up of 16 amino acids. V was pared by 2 bases and J by 3 bases, with 8 bases of the junction left unmatched. The CDR3 bases are TGCAGCGTTGAATGGGGCCTAGCGGGAGGGCTCTACGAGCAGTACTTC. This sequence encodes CSVEWGLAGGLYEQYF.